Each of the 25 T cell receptor beta chains below was sequenced from the same sample in a study of T cell repertoires in cytomegalovirus infection. Antigens for these TCRs are unknown. TCRdb re-called the reads with MiXCR, one entry per CDR3 protein. Among roughly 280,000 distinct CDR3 sequences, roughly a fifth were seen once, and the ten largest hold 15% to 20%. Sample: cultured PBMCs, taken from culture after CMV antigen stimulation. All receptors come from a human donor in good health (CMV status not recorded). Some clones in this sample may be carry-over from other donors' samples.

CDR3 region: CASSSGVLSYEQYF. The CDR3 region has the DNA TGTGCCAGCAGTAGCGGGGTCCTCTCCTACGAGCAGTACTTC. V gene TRBV6-1 combines with J gene TRBJ2-7; 7 bases fit TRBD2. V was clipped by 5 bases and J by 0 bases; unmatched bases: 4. The CDR3 has 14 amino acids. CDR1 is MNHNS, CDR2 SASEGT, per germline.

The rearrangement uses TRBV30 and TRBJ2-1; 8 nucleotides match TRBD1. Germline V gives CDR1 GTSNPN, CDR2 SVGIG (reference sequence). CDR3 length equals 16 residues. Losses at the gene ends were 6 bases for V and 2 bases for J; bases not matched to a gene: 12. The CDR3 is CACYQGALTPYNEQFF. The CDR3 DNA is TGTGCCTGTTATCAGGGGGCCTTAACCCCCTACAATGAGCAGTTCTTC.

This clonotype was recorded a few times. The chain employs TRBV9 and TRBJ2-5; D might be TRBD2 (6 bases). V lost 2 bases and J 5 bases, leaving 16 bases between the germline ends. From germline, CDR1 is SGDLS and CDR2 YYNGEE. This CDR3 has 15 residues. CDR3 sequence: CASSVGGSAGETQYF. CDR3 in DNA: TGTGCCAGCAGCGTGGGGGGTTCCGCTGGGGAGACCCAGTACTTC.

This clonotype has at least ten counts. The J gene is TRBJ1-1, the V gene TRBV7-2, with D uncertain. This CDR3 is built from 12 residues. The V end lost 4 bases, the J end lost 0 bases, and 3 bases lay between the germline ends. Germline loops: CDR1 SGHTA, CDR2 FQGNSA. The CDR3 is CASSYLNTEAFF. The CDR3 DNA reads TGTGCCAGCAGCTACTTGAACACTGAAGCTTTCTTT.

This clonotype was detected a few times. The V call is TRBV5-6, the J call TRBJ2-1; the D gene is possibly TRBD2 (6 bases). The germline gives CDR1 SGHDT, CDR2 YYEEEE. CDR3 length: 15 amino acids. Trimming removed 5 bases at V and 2 bases at J, with 14 bases between. CDR3 nucleotides: TGTGCCAGCAGAGCGTGGGGCGGGACCTACAATGAGCAGTTCTTC. Translation: CASRAWGGTYNEQFF.

V gene TRBV11-2 combines with J gene TRBJ2-1; the D call may be TRBD1 or TRBD2 (5 bases each). Germline V gene data show CDR1 as SGHAT and CDR2 as FQNNGV. This CDR3 comprises 19 residues. V was trimmed by 1 base and J by 5 bases, leaving 24 bases between them. The CDR3 sequence: CASSLVARVTSTGNNEQFF. In DNA form, the CDR3 reads TGTGCCAGCAGCTTAGTAGCCAGGGTGACCTCAACGGGGAACAATGAGCAGTTCTTC.

This clonotype showed up just a few times. The chain carries TRBV6-2 or TRBV6-3 and TRBJ2-1; 8 nucleotides match TRBD2. The germline CDR1 and CDR2 sequences are MNHEY and SVGEGT. The CDR3 runs to 15 residues. With V trimmed by 8 bases and J by 4 bases, 10 bases remained unmatched. CDR3 sequence reads: CASGAIAGIYNEQFF. CDR3 nucleotide sequence: TGTGCCAGCGGAGCTATAGCGGGAATATACAATGAGCAGTTCTTC.

This clonotype was seen more than once but under ten times. The chain employs TRBV10-2 and TRBJ2-3; D perhaps matches TRBD2 (5 bases). The CDR3 contains 15 residues. Germline-derived CDR1 and CDR2 are WSHSY and SAAADI. V was trimmed by 0 bases and J by 2 bases, leaving 9 bases between them. CDR3 loop: CASSESRGYTDTQYF. The CDR3 nucleotides are TGCGCCAGCAGTGAGTCCCGCGGGTACACAGATACGCAGTATTTT.

The sample holds many counts of this clonotype. V gene TRBV7-3 combines with J gene TRBJ2-7; D is unresolved. Germline CDR1 is SGHTA and CDR2 is FQGTGA. This CDR3 has 14 amino acids. The ends were cut back, 4 bases at V and 7 bases at J, with 17 bases in the middle. The CDR3: CASSWPKGFNEQYF. The CDR3 nucleotides are TGTGCCAGCAGCTGGCCTAAGGGCTTTAATGAGCAGTACTTC.

This clonotype was recorded many times. The V gene is TRBV7-9, the J gene TRBJ1-1, with D unresolved. Germline CDR1 SEHNR, CDR2 FQNEAQ (reference sequence). The CDR3 contains 13 residues. Trimming stripped 5 bases from V and 1 base from J, with 8 bases between. CDR3 sequence (DNA): TGTGCCAGCAGCCTTCAGACGAACACTGAAGCTTTCTTT. This translates into CASSLQTNTEAFF. The variable domain in full, completed from reference TRBV7-9 and TRBJ1-1, reads DTGVSQNPRHKITKRGQNVTFRCDPISEHNRLYWYRQTLGQGPEFLTYFQNEAQLEKSRLLSDRFSAERPKGSFSTLEIQRTEQGDSAMYLCASSLQTNTEAFFGQGTRLTVV.

The chain is built from TRBV27 and TRBJ2-7; 8 bases line up with TRBD2. V was pared by 7 bases and J by 0 bases, with 11 bases of the junction left unmatched. Germline CDR1 and CDR2: MNHEY and SMNVEV (reference sequence). CDR3 length equals 16 residues. The chain's CDR3 is CASMPSGFTSSYEQYF. The CDR3 DNA reads TGTGCCAGCATGCCTAGCGGGTTTACTAGCTCCTACGAGCAGTACTTC.

The chain is built from TRBV12-3 or TRBV12-4 and TRBJ2-3; D tentatively reads TRBD1 or TRBD2 (5 bases each). Trimming stripped 8 bases from V and 2 bases from J, with 20 bases between. This CDR3 has 16 amino acids. This CDR3 is CASLTHSGDPTDTQYF. CDR3 coding DNA: TGTGCCAGCCTAACTCACTCTGGGGACCCCACAGATACGCAGTATTTT.

In its sample, this clonotype was seen many times. This chain uses TRBV7-8 with TRBJ2-3; no definite D call. Germline V lookup: CDR1 SGHVS, CDR2 FQNEAQ. V lost 6 bases, J lost 2 bases, and 12 bases lay in between. The CDR3 spans 14 residues. CDR3 sequence (DNA): TGTGCCAGCAGAAACCGGGCTTACACAGATACGCAGTATTTT. Translated, it gives CASRNRAYTDTQYF.

The chain has TRBV24-1 and TRBJ2-7; D not certain. The germline V gene encodes CDR1 KGHDR and CDR2 SFDVKD. The CDR3 is 12 amino acids. V was pared by 4 bases and J by 3 bases, with 6 bases between. The CDR3 reads CATSDRIYEQYV. CDR3 in DNA: TGTGCCACCAGTGACCGTATCTACGAGCAGTACGTC.

The chain recombines TRBV7-8 with TRBJ1-5, with TRBD1 as a possible D gene (5 bases). Germline V gives CDR1 SGHVS, CDR2 FQNEAQ. The CDR3 consists of 16 residues. V lost 4 bases and J 3 bases, leaving 16 bases between the germline ends. The CDR3 coding sequence is TGTGCCAGCAGCTCCTGGGACGCGGACTCCAATCAGCCCCAGCATTTT. Translating it yields CASSSWDADSNQPQHF.

The rearrangement joins TRBV6-2 or TRBV6-3 to TRBJ2-1, with TRBD2 matching 9 bases. The length of the CDR3 is 15 residues. J gave up 4 bases and V 4 bases, and 5 bases lay outside the gene matches. CDR1 is MNHEY and CDR2 is SVGEGT in the germline V gene. The CDR3 DNA is TGTGCCAGCAGTTCCGAGAGCGGGAGGTACAATGAGCAGTTCTTC. Translating gives CASSSESGRYNEQFF.

This chain links TRBV12-3 or TRBV12-4 with TRBJ1-2; D might be TRBD1 (5 bases). Trimming stripped 2 bases from V and 6 bases from J, with 13 bases between. The CDR3 runs 14 residues. CDR3 region: CASSLSRGNDGYTF. The DNA of the CDR3 is TGTGCCAGCAGTTTATCTCGGGGGAACGATGGCTACACCTTC.

This clonotype has a count of ten or more. The rearrangement joins TRBV7-2 to TRBJ2-3, with a tentative D call TRBD2 (6 bases). Deletions cut 4 bases from V and 2 bases from J, with 13 bases between. The CDR3 has 15 residues. From germline, CDR1 is SGHTA and CDR2 FQGNSA. CDR3 amino acids: CASSSLRDFTDTQYF. CDR3 nucleotides: TGTGCCAGCAGCTCACTCCGGGACTTCACAGATACGCAGTATTTT.

This clonotype appeared many times. V gene TRBV7-2 combines with J gene TRBJ1-1; 11 nucleotides agree with TRBD1. This CDR3 is 13 amino acids long. Germline assignment: CDR1 SGHTA and CDR2 FQGNSA. V gave up 7 bases and J gave up 10 bases; unmatched junction bases: 8. CDR3 nucleotides: TGTGCCAGCATCAGGGGGACAGGGGGGAGAGCTTTCTTT. It encodes CASIRGTGGRAFF.

Ten or more counts support this clonotype. J is TRBJ2-2 and V is TRBV7-2; D is unresolved. CDR1 is SGHTA, CDR2 FQGNSA, per germline. Trimming removed 1 base from V and 0 bases from J, with 9 bases in between. The CDR3 has 16 residues. In nucleotides, the CDR3 is TGTGCCAGCAGCTTAGTATCTACCGCGAACACCGGGGAGCTGTTTTTT. Its translation is CASSLVSTANTGELFF.

In its sample, this clonotype was seen a few times. The chain joins TRBV11-3 to TRBJ1-2; 11 bases map to TRBD1. J gave up 5 bases and V 5 bases, and 7 bases lay outside the gene matches. The CDR3 totals 15 residues. Per germline, CDR1 SGHNT and CDR2 YENEEA. Here the CDR3 reads CASSPQGQGVYGYTF. The DNA for the CDR3 is TGTGCCAGCAGCCCCCAGGGACAGGGGGTTTATGGCTACACCTTC.

The chain carries TRBV20-1 and TRBJ2-3, with D unresolved. From germline, CDR1 is DFQATT and CDR2 SNEGSKA (reference sequence). The V end was cut by 1 base, the J end by 3 bases, with 14 bases between. The CDR3 covers 15 residues. CDR3 amino acids: CSARVLMEITDTQYF. The CDR3, as DNA: TGCAGTGCTAGAGTTCTAATGGAGATAACAGATACGCAGTATTTT.

This clonotype occurred a few times. This sequence joins TRBV27 and TRBJ2-1; D gene uncertain. This CDR3 contains 13 residues. V gave up 7 bases and J gave up 9 bases, with 16 bases separating them. The germline gives CDR1 MNHEY, CDR2 SMNVEV (reference sequence). This CDR3 is CASKPTRKVEQFF. The CDR3 DNA reads as TGTGCCAGCAAGCCGACTCGGAAGGTTGAGCAGTTCTTC.

Here the CDR3 DNA reads TGTGCCAGCAGTTTATGGGGCGGTCGGCGGGGAAACACCATATATTTT. It encodes CASSLWGGRRGNTIYF. V usage is TRBV12-3 or TRBV12-4 and J usage is TRBJ1-3; perhaps TRBD1 as D (5 bases). CDR3 length: 16 residues. V lost 2 bases and J 4 bases, leaving 15 bases between the germline ends.

This clonotype was picked up a small number of times. This sequence joins TRBV12-3 or TRBV12-4 and TRBJ2-1; 8 positions match TRBD2. This CDR3 is built from 17 residues. V shed 6 bases, J shed 4 bases, and the junction held 14 bases outside the gene matches. The DNA for the CDR3 is TGTGCCAGCAGCTACCATCAGGGACTAGGGGTATACAATGAGCAGTTCTTC. Translating it yields CASSYHQGLGVYNEQFF.